The 9 T cell receptor beta chains reported below all come from one sample, sequenced in a study of blood T cell repertoires in COVID-19. The protocol was immunoSEQ multiplex PCR, while the TCRdb copy is restricted to in-frame clones and leaves out a portion. The repertoire holds about 160,000 clones, with more than 75% as singletons. Source material: peripheral blood. These receptors came from a man aged 18 to 29 with acute or convalescent COVID-19.

The rearrangement links TRBV5-6 to TRBJ2-7; 9 nucleotides agree with TRBD2. Germline V CDR1 and CDR2: SGHDT, YYEEEE. V gave up 3 bases and J gave up 5 bases; unmatched junction bases: 9. This CDR3 is 15 amino acids long. The CDR3 bases are TGTGCCAGCAGCTCCCTCGGCGGGAGGGCCCACGAGCAGTACTTC. Protein: CASSSLGGRAHEQYF.

The rearrangement uses TRBV9 and TRBJ1-6; TRBD1 aligns across 10 bases. The CDR3 is made up of 14 amino acids. Germline V gives CDR1 SGDLS, CDR2 YYNGEE. J gave up 9 bases and V 5 bases, and 5 bases lay outside the gene matches. CDR3 in DNA: TGTGCCAGCAGTACCGGGACAGGGGTTTCACCCCTCCACTTT. Encoded protein: CASSTGTGVSPLHF.

The chain is built from TRBV5-1 and TRBJ2-1; 9 bases fit TRBD2. CDR1 is SGHRS and CDR2 is YFSETQ in the germline V gene. The ends lost 0 bases at V and 3 bases at J; junction bases unmatched: 4. The CDR3 consists of 16 residues. The CDR3 DNA reads TGCGCCAGCAGCTTGGTCCCAGCGGGAGGCTACAATGAGCAGTTCTTC. Amino acid sequence: CASSLVPAGGYNEQFF. The full variable domain, its missing parts supplied by reference TRBV5-1 and TRBJ2-1, is KAGVTQTPRYLIKTRGQQVTLSCSPISGHRSVSWYQQTPGQGLQFLFEYFSETQRNKGNFPGRFSGRQFSNSRSEMNVSTLELGDSALYLCASSLVPAGGYNEQFFGPGTRLTVL.

The chain has TRBV5-1 and TRBJ2-1; D is unresolved. Germline V gives CDR1 SGHRS, CDR2 YFSETQ. The CDR3 is 12 residues long. V was trimmed by 3 bases and J by 9 bases, leaving 10 bases between them. CDR3: CASSSGLAEQFF. As DNA, the CDR3 is TGCGCCAGCAGCTCCGGCTTAGCTGAGCAGTTCTTC.

This clone was observed a single time. V and J are TRBV2 and TRBJ1-1; 9 bases line up with TRBD1. Germline CDR1 reads SNHLY; CDR2 reads FYNNEI. The CDR3 has 17 amino acids. The ends lost 5 bases at V and 3 bases at J; junction bases unmatched: 13. CDR3 protein: CASSFPGQGNLDTEAFF. In nucleotides, the CDR3 is TGTGCCAGCAGTTTCCCGGGACAGGGTAATTTGGACACTGAAGCTTTCTTT.

This sequence joins TRBV20-1 and TRBJ1-5; D is ambiguous. CDR3 length: 14 residues. The germline V and J ends were trimmed by 3 bases and 0 bases, with 9 bases remaining between them. Germline CDR1 and CDR2: DFQATT and SNEGSKA (reference sequence). CDR3 sequence (DNA): TGCAGTGCTAGTAACACGAATAGCAATCAGCCCCAGCATTTT. Translated, it gives CSASNTNSNQPQHF.

The V gene is TRBV7-2, the J gene TRBJ2-3; the match to TRBD2 covers 7 bases. The J segment lost 5 bases and the V segment lost 1 base, leaving 18 bases of the junction unmatched. In germline, CDR1 is SGHTA, CDR2 FQGNSA. The CDR3 consists of 19 residues. The CDR3 protein is CASSLEPRAGVRRRDTQYF. CDR3 in DNA: TGTGCCAGCAGCTTAGAGCCTCGGGCGGGGGTAAGACGCAGAGATACGCAGTATTTT.

V and J are TRBV10-1 and TRBJ2-7, with 8 bases matching TRBD2. With V trimmed by 0 bases and J by 3 bases, 4 bases remained unmatched. This CDR3 has 15 residues. In germline, CDR1 is WNHNN, CDR2 SYGVQD (reference sequence). The CDR3 DNA reads TGCGCCAGCAGTGAGTCGGGACTAGTGATCTACGAGCAGTACTTC. The encoded protein is CASSESGLVIYEQYF.

The rearrangement links TRBV7-9 to TRBJ1-1; D is unclear. This CDR3 is built from 13 residues. Germline lookup yields CDR1 SEHNR and CDR2 FQNEAQ (reference sequence). Trimming left V 5 bases short and J 2 bases short, with 9 bases between. DNA for the CDR3: TGTGCCAGCAGCCTAAGACTTAACACTGAAGCTTTCTTT. It specifies CASSLRLNTEAFF.